This TCR beta chain derives from a study of blood T cell repertoires in COVID-19. The table came from immunoSEQ multiplex PCR; TCRdb's copy has only in-frame clones and leaves some out. The profile shows 100,000 or so clones, more than 85% of them singletons. The V and J ends lost 3 bases and 7 bases, in that order; junction bases with no gene match: 9. Germline V gene sequence: CDR1 SGDLS, CDR2 YYNGEE. This CDR3 has 15 amino acids. This TCR came from a young man with acute or convalescent COVID-19. Input material: peripheral blood. The chain uses TRBV9 and TRBJ1-4, with 7 bases identical to TRBD1. This CDR3 reads CASSGLTGSGEKLFF. CDR3 coding DNA: TGTGCCAGCAGCGGGCTGACAGGGAGTGGTGAAAAACTGTTTTTT.